This paragraph covers one T cell receptor (beta chain) sequence. TCRdb called the 5' RACE reads again in MiXCR, with one record for every CDR3 protein. Seen here are 350,000 to 550,000 distinct CDR3 sequences, roughly 17% observed once, and the top ten hold around a fifth. The data originate from a study of T-cell memory formation after mild COVID-19. The CDR3 sequence is 15 residues long. Germline loops: CDR1 MNHNS, CDR2 SASEGT. V was pared by 0 bases and J by 3 bases, with 12 bases between. This sequence was found in a man younger than 35 who had mild COVID-19 (a few samples of this study predate the infection). Cell type and time point are not known. The chain combines TRBV6-1 with TRBJ2-7; D is ambiguous. Sequencing used PBMCs or a T cell subset sorted from them (not recorded which). The CDR3 bases are TGTGCCAGCAGTGAAGCGCACGGCGACCTCTACGAGCAGTACTTC. It encodes CASSEAHGDLYEQYF.